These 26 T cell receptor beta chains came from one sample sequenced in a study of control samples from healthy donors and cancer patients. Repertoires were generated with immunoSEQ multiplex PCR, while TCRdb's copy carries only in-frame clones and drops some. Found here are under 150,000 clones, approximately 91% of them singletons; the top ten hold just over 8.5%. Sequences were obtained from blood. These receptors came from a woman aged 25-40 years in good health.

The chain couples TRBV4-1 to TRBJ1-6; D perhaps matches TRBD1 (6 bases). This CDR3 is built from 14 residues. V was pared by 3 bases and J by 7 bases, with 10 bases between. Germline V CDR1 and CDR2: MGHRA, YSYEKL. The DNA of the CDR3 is TGCGCCAGCAGCCATGGAGGGGGGAATTCACCCCTCCACTTT. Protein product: CASSHGGGNSPLHF.

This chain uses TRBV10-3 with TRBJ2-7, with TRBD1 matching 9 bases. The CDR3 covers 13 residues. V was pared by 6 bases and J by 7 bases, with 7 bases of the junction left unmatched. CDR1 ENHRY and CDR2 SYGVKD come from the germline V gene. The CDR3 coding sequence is TGTGCCATCAGGGCCCTGACAGGGGGGGAGCAGTACTTC. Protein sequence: CAIRALTGGEQYF.

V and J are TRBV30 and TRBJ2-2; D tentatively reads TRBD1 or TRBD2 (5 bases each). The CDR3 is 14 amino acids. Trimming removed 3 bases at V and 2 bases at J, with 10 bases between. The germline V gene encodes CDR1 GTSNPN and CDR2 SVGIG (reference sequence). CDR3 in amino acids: CAWRSGTNTGELFF. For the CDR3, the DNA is TGTGCCTGGAGGTCCGGGACCAACACCGGGGAGCTGTTTTTT.

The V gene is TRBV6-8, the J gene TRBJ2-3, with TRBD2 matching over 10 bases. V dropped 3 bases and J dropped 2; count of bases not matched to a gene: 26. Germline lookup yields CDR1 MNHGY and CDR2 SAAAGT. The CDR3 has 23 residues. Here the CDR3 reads CASSYPPPGLAGVEWSVTDTQYF. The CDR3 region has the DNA TGTGCCAGCAGTTATCCCCCCCCGGGGCTAGCGGGAGTGGAGTGGTCAGTCACAGATACGCAGTATTTT.

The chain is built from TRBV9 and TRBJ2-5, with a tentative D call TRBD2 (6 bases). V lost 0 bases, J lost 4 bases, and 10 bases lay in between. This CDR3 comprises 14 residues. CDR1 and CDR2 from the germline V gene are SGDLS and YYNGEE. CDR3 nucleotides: TGTGCCAGCAGCGTAGTACCCGGGAGAGAGACCCAGTACTTC. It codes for CASSVVPGRETQYF. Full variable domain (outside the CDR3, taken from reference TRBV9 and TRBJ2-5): DSGVTQTPKHLITATGQRVTLRCSPRSGDLSVYWYQQSLDQGLQFLIQYYNGEERAKGNILERFSAQQFPDLHSELNLSSLELGDSALYFCASSVVPGRETQYFGPGTRLLVL.

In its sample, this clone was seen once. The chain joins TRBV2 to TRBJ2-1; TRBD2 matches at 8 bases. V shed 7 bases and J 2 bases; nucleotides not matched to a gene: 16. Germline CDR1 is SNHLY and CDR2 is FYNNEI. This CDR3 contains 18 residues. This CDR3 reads CASIGLTSGRLTYNEQFF. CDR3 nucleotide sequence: TGTGCCAGCATCGGTTTGACGAGCGGGAGACTCACCTACAATGAGCAGTTCTTC.

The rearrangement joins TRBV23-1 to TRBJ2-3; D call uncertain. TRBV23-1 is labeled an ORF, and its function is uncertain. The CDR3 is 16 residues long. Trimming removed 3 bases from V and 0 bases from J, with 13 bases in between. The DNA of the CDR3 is TGCGCCAGCAGTCACTGTCGGGCGACCAGCACAGATACGCAGTATTTT. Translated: CASSHCRATSTDTQYF.

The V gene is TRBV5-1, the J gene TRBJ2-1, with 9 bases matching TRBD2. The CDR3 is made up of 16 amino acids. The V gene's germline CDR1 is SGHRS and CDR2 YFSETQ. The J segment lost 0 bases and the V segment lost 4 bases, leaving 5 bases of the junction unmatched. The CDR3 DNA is TGCGCCAGCAGCCTTCTTAGCGGGAGCTCCTACAATGAGCAGTTCTTC. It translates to CASSLLSGSSYNEQFF.

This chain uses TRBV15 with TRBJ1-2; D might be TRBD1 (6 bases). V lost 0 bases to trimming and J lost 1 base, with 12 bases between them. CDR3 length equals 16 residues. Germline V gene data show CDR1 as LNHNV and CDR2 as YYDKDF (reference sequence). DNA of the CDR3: TGTGCCACCAGCAGAGATCAACAGGGAAGTAACTATGGCTACACCTTC. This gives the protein CATSRDQQGSNYGYTF.

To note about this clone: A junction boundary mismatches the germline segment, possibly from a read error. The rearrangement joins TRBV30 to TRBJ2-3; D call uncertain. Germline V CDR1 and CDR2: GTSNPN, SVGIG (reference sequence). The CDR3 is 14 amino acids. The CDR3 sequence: CAWSPGVSTDTQYF. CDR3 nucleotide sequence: TGTGCCTGGAGTCCCGGCGTCAGCACGGATACGCAGTATTTT.

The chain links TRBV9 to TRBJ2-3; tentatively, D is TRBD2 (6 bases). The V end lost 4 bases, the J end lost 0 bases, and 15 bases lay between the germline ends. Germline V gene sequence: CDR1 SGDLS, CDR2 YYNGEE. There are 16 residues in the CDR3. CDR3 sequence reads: CASSLRGGASTDTQYF. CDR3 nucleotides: TGTGCCAGCAGCCTCCGTGGAGGGGCTAGCACAGATACGCAGTATTTT.

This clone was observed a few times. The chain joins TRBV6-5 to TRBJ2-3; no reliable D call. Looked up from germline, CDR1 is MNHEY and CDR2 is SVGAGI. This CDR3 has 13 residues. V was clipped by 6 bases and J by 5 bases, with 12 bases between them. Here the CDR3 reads CASSRGPVDTQYF. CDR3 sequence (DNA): TGTGCCAGCAGCCGAGGACCCGTAGATACGCAGTATTTT.

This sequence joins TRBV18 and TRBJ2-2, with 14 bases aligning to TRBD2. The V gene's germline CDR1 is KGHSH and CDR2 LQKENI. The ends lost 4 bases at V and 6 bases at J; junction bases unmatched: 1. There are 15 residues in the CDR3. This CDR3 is CASSRGLAGAGELFF. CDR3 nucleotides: TGTGCCAGCTCACGGGGACTAGCGGGAGCCGGGGAGCTGTTTTTT.

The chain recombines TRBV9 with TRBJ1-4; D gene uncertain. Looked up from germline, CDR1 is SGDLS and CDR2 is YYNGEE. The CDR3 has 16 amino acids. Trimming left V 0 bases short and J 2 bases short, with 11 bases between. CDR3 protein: CASSVVWRSTNEKLFF. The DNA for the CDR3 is TGTGCCAGCAGCGTAGTATGGAGGTCGACTAATGAAAAACTGTTTTTT.

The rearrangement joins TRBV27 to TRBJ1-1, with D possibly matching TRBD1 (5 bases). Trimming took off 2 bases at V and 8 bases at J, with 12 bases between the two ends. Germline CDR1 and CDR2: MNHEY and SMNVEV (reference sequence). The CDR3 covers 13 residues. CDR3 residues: CASSLGEWGEAFF. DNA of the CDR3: TGTGCCAGCAGTTTAGGGGAATGGGGCGAAGCTTTCTTT.

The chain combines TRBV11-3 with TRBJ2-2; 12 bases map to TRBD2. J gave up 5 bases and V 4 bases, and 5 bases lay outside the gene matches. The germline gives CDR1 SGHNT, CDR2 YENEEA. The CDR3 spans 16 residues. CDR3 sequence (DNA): TGTGCCAGCAGCTACCTAGCGGGAGGGTTGACCGGGGAGCTGTTTTTT. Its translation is CASSYLAGGLTGELFF.

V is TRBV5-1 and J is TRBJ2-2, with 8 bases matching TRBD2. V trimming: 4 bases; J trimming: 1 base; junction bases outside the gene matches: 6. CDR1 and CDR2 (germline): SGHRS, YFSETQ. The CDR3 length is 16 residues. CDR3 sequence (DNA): TGCGCCAGCAGCGGGGGACTAGTCGGGAACACCGGGGAGCTGTTTTTT. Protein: CASSGGLVGNTGELFF.

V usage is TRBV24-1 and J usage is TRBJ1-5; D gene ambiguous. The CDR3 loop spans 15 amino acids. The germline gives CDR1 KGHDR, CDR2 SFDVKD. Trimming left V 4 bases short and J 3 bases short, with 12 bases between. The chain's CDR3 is CATSETGLPNQPQHF. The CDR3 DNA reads TGTGCCACCAGTGAAACCGGGTTACCCAATCAGCCCCAGCATTTT.

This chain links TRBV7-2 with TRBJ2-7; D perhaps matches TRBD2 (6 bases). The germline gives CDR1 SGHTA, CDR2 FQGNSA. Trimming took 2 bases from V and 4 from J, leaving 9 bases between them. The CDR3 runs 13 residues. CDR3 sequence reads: CASSLTSFYEQYF. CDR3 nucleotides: TGTGCCAGCAGCTTAACTAGCTTTTACGAGCAGTACTTC. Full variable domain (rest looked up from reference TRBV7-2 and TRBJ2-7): GAGVSQSPSNKVTEKGKDVELRCDPISGHTALYWYRQSLGQGLEFLIYFQGNSAPDKSGLPSDRFSAERTGGSVSTLTIQRTQQEDSAVYLCASSLTSFYEQYFGPGTRLTVT.

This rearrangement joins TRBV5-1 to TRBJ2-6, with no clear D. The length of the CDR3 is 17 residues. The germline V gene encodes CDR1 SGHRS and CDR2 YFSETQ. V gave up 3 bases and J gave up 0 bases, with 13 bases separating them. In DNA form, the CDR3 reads TGCGCCAGCAGCTATTGGACGGCGAGCTCTGGGGCCAACGTCCTGACTTTC. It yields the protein CASSYWTASSGANVLTF.

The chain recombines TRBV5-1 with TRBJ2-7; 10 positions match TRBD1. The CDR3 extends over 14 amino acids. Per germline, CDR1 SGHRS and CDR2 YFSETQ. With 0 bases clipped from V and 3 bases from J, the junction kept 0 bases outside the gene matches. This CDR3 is CASSLGDRGYEQYF. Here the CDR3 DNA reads TGCGCCAGCAGCTTGGGGGACAGGGGCTACGAGCAGTACTTC.

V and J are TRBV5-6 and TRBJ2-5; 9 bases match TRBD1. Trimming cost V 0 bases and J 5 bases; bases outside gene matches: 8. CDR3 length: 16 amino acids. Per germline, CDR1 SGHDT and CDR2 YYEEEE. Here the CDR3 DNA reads TGTGCCAGCAGCTTGGAGACAGGGGGGTTTAGTGAGACCCAGTACTTC. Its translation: CASSLETGGFSETQYF.

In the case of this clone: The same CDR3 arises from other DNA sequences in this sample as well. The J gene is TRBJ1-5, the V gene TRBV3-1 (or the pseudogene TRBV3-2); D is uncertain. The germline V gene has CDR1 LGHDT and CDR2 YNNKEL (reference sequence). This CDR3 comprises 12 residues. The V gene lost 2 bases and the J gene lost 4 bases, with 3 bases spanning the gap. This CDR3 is CASSQLNQPQHF. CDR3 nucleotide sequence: TGTGCCAGCAGCCAACTAAATCAGCCCCAGCATTTT.

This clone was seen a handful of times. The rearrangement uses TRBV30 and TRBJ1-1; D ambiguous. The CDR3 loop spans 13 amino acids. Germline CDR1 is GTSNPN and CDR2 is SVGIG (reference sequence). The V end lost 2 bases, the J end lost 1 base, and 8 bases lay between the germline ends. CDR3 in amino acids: CAWSITENTEAFF. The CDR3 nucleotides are TGTGCCTGGAGTATAACAGAGAACACTGAAGCTTTCTTT.

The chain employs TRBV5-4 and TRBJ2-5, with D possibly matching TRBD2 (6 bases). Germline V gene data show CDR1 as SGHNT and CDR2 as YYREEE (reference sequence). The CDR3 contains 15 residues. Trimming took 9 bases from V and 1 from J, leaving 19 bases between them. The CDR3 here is CAIPGSGSLQETQYF. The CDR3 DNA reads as TGTGCCATCCCGGGAAGCGGGTCTCTCCAAGAGACCCAGTACTTC.

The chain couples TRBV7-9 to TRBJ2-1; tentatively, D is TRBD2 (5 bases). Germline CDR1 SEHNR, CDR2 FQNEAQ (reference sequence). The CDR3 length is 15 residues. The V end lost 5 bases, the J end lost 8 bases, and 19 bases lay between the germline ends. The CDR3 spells CASSPRLAPGDEQFF. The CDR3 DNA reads TGTGCCAGCAGCCCCCGATTAGCCCCCGGGGATGAGCAGTTCTTC.